The next 7 T cell receptor beta chains were all read from a single sample in a study of PD-1 blockade in classical Hodgkin lymphoma. Every patient had relapsed following autologous stem cell transplantation, and cohorts differed in brentuximab vedotin exposure. After thawing, PBMCs were subjected to magnetic negative selection to isolate CD8+ T cells. Sequencing used immunoSEQ multiplex PCR; TCRdb keeps in-frame clones, though not all of them. The data hold around 7,500 clones, with approximately 86% observed a single time. This sample comprised CD8+ T cells from blood, obtained at baseline. The receptor set was obtained from a human donor with classical Hodgkin lymphoma.

The chain couples TRBV27 to TRBJ2-3; D uncertain. Germline CDR1 and CDR2: MNHEY and SMNVEV (reference sequence). CDR3 length: 13 residues. The germline V and J ends were trimmed by 6 bases and 9 bases, with 16 bases remaining between them. DNA of the CDR3: TGTGCCAGCAGCTCGCTGTTCACGTCGACGCAGTATTTT. It translates to CASSSLFTSTQYF.

The J gene is TRBJ2-7, the V gene TRBV4-2; 7 nucleotides agree with TRBD2. This CDR3 is built from 16 residues. Germline CDR1 is LGHNA and CDR2 is YNFKEQ. V shed 0 bases, J shed 0 bases, and the junction held 5 bases outside the gene matches. CDR3 sequence (DNA): TGTGCCAGCAGCCAAGATGGGGGGGGTATCTCCTACGAGCAGTACTTC. Its translation: CASSQDGGGISYEQYF.

V and J are TRBV28 and TRBJ1-4, with D unclear. Looked up from germline, CDR1 is MDHEN and CDR2 is SYDVKM. CDR3 size: 16 residues. V lost 3 bases and J 0 bases, leaving 11 bases between the germline ends. CDR3 in DNA: TGTGCCAGCAGTTTGTCCAGACTTGCAACTAATGAAAAACTGTTTTTT. This gives the protein CASSLSRLATNEKLFF.

J is TRBJ2-1 and V is TRBV2; TRBD2 matches at 9 bases. In germline, CDR1 is SNHLY, CDR2 FYNNEI. V dropped 8 bases and J dropped 4; count of bases not matched to a gene: 9. The CDR3 totals 15 residues. CDR3 sequence: CASPGLSGGYNEQFF. Here the CDR3 DNA reads TGTGCCAGCCCTGGTCTGAGCGGGGGGTACAATGAGCAGTTCTTC.

This clone was observed once. This sequence joins TRBV19 and TRBJ1-1; maybe TRBD1 (5 bases). V gave up 6 bases and J gave up 1 base, with 12 bases separating them. This CDR3 contains 14 residues. In germline, CDR1 is LNHDA, CDR2 SQIVND (reference sequence). The CDR3 spells CASSPTGKNTEAFF. The CDR3 DNA is TGTGCCAGTAGCCCTACAGGAAAGAACACTGAAGCTTTCTTT.

The rearrangement links TRBV28 to TRBJ2-7; TRBD1 agrees at 7 bases. V was pared by 7 bases and J by 5 bases, with 8 bases of the junction left unmatched. Germline V gene sequence: CDR1 MDHEN, CDR2 SYDVKM. The CDR3 has 13 residues. The DNA for the CDR3 is TGTGCCAGCACCTCGGACAGGTTCCACGAGCAGTACTTC. This codes for CASTSDRFHEQYF.

This sequence joins TRBV27 and TRBJ1-4; D is undetermined. The CDR3 covers 13 residues. V was trimmed by 3 bases and J by 4 bases, leaving 6 bases between them. Germline assignment: CDR1 MNHEY and CDR2 SMNVEV (reference sequence). The CDR3 bases are TGTGCCAGCAGTTTTATCAATAATGAAAAACTGTTTTTT. This gives the protein CASSFINNEKLFF. Looking up the rest from reference TRBV27 and TRBJ1-4 gives the full variable domain: EAQVTQNPRYLITVTGKKLTVTCSQNMNHEYMSWYRQDPGLGLRQIYYSMNVEVTDKGDVPEGYKVSRKEKRNFPLILESPSPNQTSLYFCASSFINNEKLFFGSGTQLSVL.